This paragraph reports one T cell receptor beta chain. Its recognized antigen is unknown. No per-base quality is available; no much larger clone lies one base away. In the prospective study, participants were 18 to 89 years old, resided in about two dozen geographic areas of the United States, and were enrolled through a virtual design. Cohort assignment in the prospective study relied on participant-reported clinical history from a screening survey and a study questionnaire. Recovered participants in ImmuneRACE Cohort 3 were defined by two consecutive negative NP/OP PCR tests, clearance by a healthcare professional, or resolution of symptoms. Mobile phlebotomists in the prospective study collected whole blood, serum and a nasopharyngeal or oropharyngeal swab from every participant. Additional blood draws and questionnaires over an approximately 2-month period could optionally be provided by prospective study participants. Prospective study blood samples were shipped either frozen or at room temperature before DNA extraction.

This sample was taken from a study of blood T cell repertoires in COVID-19 (dated by TCRdb to between 2020 and 2021). About the study as a whole: Samples from collaborators originated in the United States, Italy and Spain and spanned both the acute and convalescent phases of COVID-19. The material from the prospective study consisted of cDNA or gDNA derived from T cells, B-cell-depleted T cells, or PBMCs. Subjects who had been exposed to COVID-19, were actively infected with it, or had recovered from it provided the deeply sampled blood TCRbeta repertoires that made up the dataset. A de-identified subject ID, COVID-19 status, age in years and sex were almost always included in the sample metadata. The repertoires were released in a freely available public database meant as a resource for research on the immune response to SARS-CoV-2. Samples came from the ongoing ImmuneRACE study (first 160 participants) plus 1,254 subjects from 6 global collaborators. Where available, HLA class I and class II types were taken from metadata supplied by the sample provider and were not determined by assay-based typing. What the study reported, not specific to this receptor: The quantity of clinical and demographic metadata differed by source and by participant and was supplied without curation.

TCRbeta CDR3 regions were amplified from genomic DNA using the immunoSEQ Assay, a bias-controlled multiplex PCR. Per the source publication's procedure: The number of nucleated cells in each sample was estimated by amplification of reference gene primers within the assay. To quantify the absolute abundance of each unique TCRbeta CDR3 rearrangement, sequence reads were collapsed and filtered. For each sample, productive Simpson clonality was calculated as the square root of Simpson's diversity index across productive rearrangements. In its TCRdb copy, this immuneACCESS table keeps in-frame sequences only and misses some clones. Where compared with another copy, unresolved V genes explain less than half of these, and the others have no known cause. That table furnishes V, J and clone size, whereas the DNA furnished D and trimming. The sample contains some 420,000 clones, approximately 92% of them found a single time. Clones ranked in the top ten supply roughly 1.1% of the sample.

The CDR3, cysteine through phenylalanine, is 17 amino acids long. Of all the DNA, just the CDR3 is kept, 51 bases in frame from base 1. From the germline V gene, CDR1 is SGHRS and CDR2 is YFSETQ. At the junction V is shortened by 4 bases and J by 2 bases, with 21 bases in between. The sequencing input was PBMCs or T cells enriched from blood (not recorded which). The chain is encoded by TRBV5-1 joined to TRBJ2-5; the D gene is perhaps TRBD1, from 5 matching bases. This TCR was recovered from a man in his thirties or forties who had recovered from COVID-19. The CDR3 corresponds to CASSPPVGRSGQETQYF. Here is the DNA: TGCGCCAGCAGCCCCCCGGTGGGGCGGAGTGGACAAGAGACCCAGTACTTC.